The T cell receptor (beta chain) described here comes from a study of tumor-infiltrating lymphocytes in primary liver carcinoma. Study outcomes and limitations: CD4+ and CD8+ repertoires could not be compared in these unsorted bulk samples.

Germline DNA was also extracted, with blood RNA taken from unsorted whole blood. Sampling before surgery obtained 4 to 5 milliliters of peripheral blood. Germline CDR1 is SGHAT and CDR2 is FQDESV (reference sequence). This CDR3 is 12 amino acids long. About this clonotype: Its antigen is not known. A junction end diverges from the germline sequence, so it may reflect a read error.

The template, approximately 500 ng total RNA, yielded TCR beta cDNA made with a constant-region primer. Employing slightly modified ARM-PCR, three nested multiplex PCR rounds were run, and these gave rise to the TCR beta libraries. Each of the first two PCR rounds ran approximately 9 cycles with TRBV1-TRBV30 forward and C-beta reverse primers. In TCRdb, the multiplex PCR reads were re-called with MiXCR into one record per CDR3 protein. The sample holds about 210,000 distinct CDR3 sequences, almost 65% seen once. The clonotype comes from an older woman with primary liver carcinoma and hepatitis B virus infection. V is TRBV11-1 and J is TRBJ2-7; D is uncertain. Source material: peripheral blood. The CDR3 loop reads CASSLNSHEHYF. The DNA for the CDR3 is TGTGCCAGCAGCTTGAACTCCCACGAGCATTACTTC.